The 23 T cell receptor beta chains below all came from one sample that was sequenced in a study of T cell repertoires in cytomegalovirus infection. No cognate antigen is known for these TCRs. TCRdb re-derived calls from the reads in MiXCR, one entry per CDR3 protein. The table shows around 430,000 distinct CDR3 sequences, with approximately 42% occurring only once. Specimen: cultured PBMCs, collected from culture after CMV antigen stimulation. The receptor source for this set is a human donor in good health (CMV status not recorded). Some clones in this sample may be carry-over from other donors' samples.

The chain uses TRBV30 and TRBJ2-5, with a possible D match to TRBD1 (5 bases). The length of the CDR3 is 16 residues. Per the germline V gene, CDR1 is GTSNPN and CDR2 is SVGIG (reference sequence). V lost 5 bases to trimming and J lost 1 base, with 20 bases between them. The CDR3 DNA follows: TGTGCCTGGCTCCCCAGGGTCAGGACCCTCCAAGAGACCCAGTACTTC. Encoded protein: CAWLPRVRTLQETQYF. The whole variable domain, filled in from reference TRBV30 and TRBJ2-5, reads SQTIHQWPATLVQPVGSPLSLECTVEGTSNPNLYWYRQAAGRGLQLLFYSVGIGQISSEVPQNLSASRPQDRQFILSSKKLLLSDSGFYLCAWLPRVRTLQETQYFGPGTRLLVL.

This rearrangement joins TRBV6-2 or TRBV6-3 to TRBJ2-7; possibly TRBD1 or TRBD2 for D (5 bases each). CDR3 length: 14 residues. Germline V lookup: CDR1 MNHEY, CDR2 SVGEGT. Trimming removed 2 bases from V and 6 bases from J, with 14 bases in between. CDR3 residues: CASSYLLPGSEQYF. CDR3 DNA: TGTGCCAGCAGTTACCTCCTGCCAGGGAGCGAGCAGTACTTC.

V is TRBV5-6 and J is TRBJ1-1; D not resolved. Trimming left V 1 base short and J 4 bases short, with 8 bases between. The CDR3 sequence is 13 residues long. Germline V gene data show CDR1 as SGHDT and CDR2 as YYEEEE. Here the CDR3 reads CASSLSAFTEAFF. The CDR3 DNA reads TGTGCCAGCAGCTTGTCTGCTTTCACTGAAGCTTTCTTT.

This clonotype was observed a handful of times. In nucleotides, the CDR3 is TGTGCCAGCAGCCACGTTTGGGTAGCGGCAACCAATGAGCAGTTCTTC. It is translated as CASSHVWVAATNEQFF. J is TRBJ2-1 and V is TRBV7-8; D may be TRBD2 (6 bases). This CDR3 has 16 residues. The ends were cut back, 5 bases at V and 6 bases at J, with 20 bases in the middle. Per germline, CDR1 SGHVS and CDR2 FQNEAQ.

This clonotype was detected only a few times. In DNA form, the CDR3 reads TGTGCCAGCAGTTTAGGCTGGCGGGGGGGGAACACCGGGGAGCTGTTTTTT. The encoded protein is CASSLGWRGGNTGELFF. The chain links TRBV27 to TRBJ2-2; 9 bases map to TRBD2. Germline values: CDR1 MNHEY, CDR2 SMNVEV (reference sequence). Losses at the gene ends were 2 bases for V and 1 base for J; bases not matched to a gene: 5. This CDR3 has 17 amino acids.

For this clonotype: A much larger clonotype is one base distant, so this may be a read error. This chain joins TRBV7-9 and TRBJ1-2; D unclear. CDR1 is SEHNR, CDR2 FQNEAQ, per germline (reference sequence). There are 11 residues in the CDR3. This CDR3 is CASSLGYGHTF. DNA for the CDR3: TGTGCCAGCAGCTTAGGCTATGGCCACACCTTC.

This chain connects TRBV7-2 to TRBJ2-1; weak D call: TRBD2 (5 bases). V was trimmed by 2 bases and J by 10 bases, leaving 12 bases between them. Germline V gene sequence: CDR1 SGHTA, CDR2 FQGNSA. The CDR3 extends over 13 amino acids. The CDR3 DNA reads TGTGCCAGCAGCTTAATGTTCACGGGAGAGCAGTTCTTC. Its translation is CASSLMFTGEQFF.

In DNA form, the CDR3 reads TGTGCCAGTAGTCCCCCGACAGCTAACTCCTACGAGCAGTACTTC. This gives the protein CASSPPTANSYEQYF. The chain couples TRBV19 to TRBJ2-7; D is perhaps TRBD1 (5 bases). The germline V gene has CDR1 LNHDA and CDR2 SQIVND (reference sequence). Trimming removed 5 bases at V and 0 bases at J, with 14 bases between. The CDR3 totals 15 residues.

The sample holds a few counts of this clonotype. The CDR3 region is CASILRREKVNTEAFF. The CDR3 DNA sequence: TGTGCCAGCATCTTGCGCAGGGAGAAGGTGAACACTGAAGCTTTCTTT. The chain joins TRBV7-7 to TRBJ1-1, with D perhaps TRBD1 (5 bases). This CDR3 is built from 16 residues. The germline V and J ends were trimmed by 7 bases and 0 bases, with 18 bases remaining between them. Germline CDR1 reads SSHAT; CDR2 reads FNYEAQ (reference sequence).

This chain uses TRBV18 with TRBJ1-2; D not resolved. Germline CDR1 reads KGHSH; CDR2 reads LQKENI. Trimming cost V 0 bases and J 4 bases, with 9 bases left between them. There are 14 residues in the CDR3. CDR3 coding DNA: TGTGCCAGCTCACCACCAGAAGACATCTATGGCTACACCTTC. Residues: CASSPPEDIYGYTF.

The gene calls are TRBV29-1 and TRBJ2-2; 8 nucleotides line up with TRBD1. V gave up 6 bases and J gave up 0 bases; unmatched junction bases: 6. The germline V gene encodes CDR1 SQVTM and CDR2 ANQGSEA. The CDR3 runs 15 residues. The CDR3 loop is CSVQGAASNTGELFF. CDR3 in DNA: TGCAGCGTCCAGGGGGCGGCCTCGAACACCGGGGAGCTGTTTTTT.

The V call is TRBV12-3 or TRBV12-4, the J call TRBJ2-1; TRBD2 agrees at 10 bases. There are 13 residues in the CDR3. With 7 bases clipped from V and 9 bases from J, the junction kept 6 bases outside the gene matches. CDR3 loop: CASTQREGSEQFF. The CDR3 DNA reads TGTGCCAGCACTCAGCGGGAGGGAAGTGAGCAGTTCTTC.

This chain joins TRBV5-4 and TRBJ1-2, with D maybe TRBD1 (6 bases). This CDR3 has 11 amino acids. Germline loops: CDR1 SGHNT, CDR2 YYREEE (reference sequence). CDR3 amino acids: CGGAGTNGYTF. For the CDR3, the DNA is TGTGGGGGGGCAGGGACTAATGGCTACACCTTC.

The chain carries TRBV2 and TRBJ2-5; D possibly corresponds to TRBD2 (6 bases). V lost 4 bases and J 7 bases, leaving 16 bases between the germline ends. CDR1 SNHLY and CDR2 FYNNEI come from the germline V gene. This CDR3 comprises 14 residues. The chain's CDR3 is CASSGGRPGVTQYF. CDR3 bases: TGTGCCAGCAGTGGGGGGAGGCCCGGGGTGACCCAGTACTTC.

The chain uses TRBV6-2 or TRBV6-3 and TRBJ1-5; 9 bases align to TRBD1. Germline-derived CDR1 and CDR2 are MNHEY and SVGEGT. V trimming: 4 bases; J trimming: 6 bases; junction bases outside the gene matches: 7. There are 15 residues in the CDR3. The CDR3 loop reads CASSLGRQGGQPQHF. The CDR3 nucleotides read TGTGCCAGCAGTTTGGGGCGACAGGGGGGTCAGCCCCAGCATTTT.

Regarding this clonotype: The germline gene is not matched at one end of the junction; a read error may be the cause. The V call is TRBV5-1, the J call TRBJ2-1, with TRBD1 identical over 8 bases. The CDR3 runs to 15 residues. CDR1 is SGHRS, CDR2 YFSETQ, per germline. In nucleotides, the CDR3 is TGCGCCAGCAGCTTCTCCGGGACAGGCTTCAATGGGCAGTTCTTC. This encodes CASSFSGTGFNGQFF. Supplemented by reference TRBV5-1 and TRBJ2-1, the full variable domain reads KAGVTQTPRYLIKTRGQQVTLSCSPISGHRSVSWYQQTPGQGLQFLFEYFSETQRNKGNFPGRFSGRQFSNSRSEMNVSTLELGDSALYLCASSFSGTGFNGQFFGPGTRLTVL.

This clonotype came up a few times. The genes are TRBV7-2 and TRBJ2-2; D remains ambiguous. This CDR3 is built from 15 residues. The germline V gene encodes CDR1 SGHTA and CDR2 FQGNSA. V shed 7 bases and J shed 3 bases, with 15 bases lying between them. The DNA for the CDR3 is TGTGCCAGCATCCGGTCCGGGTGGGACACCGGGGAGCTGTTTTTT. This gives the protein CASIRSGWDTGELFF.

This chain uses TRBV6-2 or TRBV6-3 with TRBJ2-3; D not certain. The CDR3 consists of 13 residues. V dropped 5 bases and J dropped 2 bases, with 8 bases sitting between them. Germline V lookup: CDR1 MNHEY, CDR2 SVGEGT. The CDR3 nucleotides are TGTGCCAGCAGTCCACTGAACACAGATACGCAGTATTTT. It translates to CASSPLNTDTQYF.

The CDR3 DNA is TGTGCCAGCAGCGTTTCTCGGGACAACTACAATGAGCAGTTCTTC. This gives the protein CASSVSRDNYNEQFF. V is TRBV12-3 or TRBV12-4 and J is TRBJ2-1, with D maybe TRBD1 (6 bases). This CDR3 comprises 15 residues. V dropped 6 bases and J dropped 3 bases, with 15 bases sitting between them.

The V gene is TRBV7-2, the J gene TRBJ2-5, with a weak D call TRBD2 (6 bases). V was shortened by 4 bases and J by 4 bases, with 13 bases between the two germline ends. This CDR3 contains 14 residues. The germline V gene encodes CDR1 SGHTA and CDR2 FQGNSA. CDR3 region: CASSSPSGGETQYF. CDR3 nucleotides: TGTGCCAGCAGCTCCCCCTCCGGGGGAGAGACCCAGTACTTC.

The V gene is TRBV6-2 or TRBV6-3, the J gene TRBJ1-1, with D tentatively TRBD1 (6 bases). Trimming shortened V by 6 bases and J by 4 bases, and 18 bases separated the two germline ends. Germline values: CDR1 MNHEY, CDR2 SVGEGT. There are 15 residues in the CDR3. CDR3 nucleotide sequence: TGTGCCAGCAGGAAAGACGTACAGGGATCCACTGAAGCTTTCTTT. Protein product: CASRKDVQGSTEAFF.

This chain uses TRBV20-1 with TRBJ2-1, with D tentatively TRBD2 (6 bases). Germline loops: CDR1 DFQATT, CDR2 SNEGSKA (reference sequence). Between the trimmed V and J ends, which lost 3 bases and 0 bases, there was a span of 15 bases. The length of the CDR3 is 16 residues. In nucleotides, the CDR3 is TGCAGTGCTAGTTCTAGCGCGTACAGCTCCTACAATGAGCAGTTCTTC. This sequence encodes CSASSSAYSSYNEQFF.

CDR3 in DNA: TGTGCCAGCAACAAGCTTAAGGGAGGGAGAGGAGACTATGGCTACACCTTC. This gives the protein CASNKLKGGRGDYGYTF. The rearrangement joins TRBV11-2 to TRBJ1-2; D call uncertain. Between the trimmed V and J ends, which lost 7 bases and 3 bases, there was a span of 24 bases. The CDR3 runs 17 residues. Germline loops: CDR1 SGHAT, CDR2 FQNNGV.